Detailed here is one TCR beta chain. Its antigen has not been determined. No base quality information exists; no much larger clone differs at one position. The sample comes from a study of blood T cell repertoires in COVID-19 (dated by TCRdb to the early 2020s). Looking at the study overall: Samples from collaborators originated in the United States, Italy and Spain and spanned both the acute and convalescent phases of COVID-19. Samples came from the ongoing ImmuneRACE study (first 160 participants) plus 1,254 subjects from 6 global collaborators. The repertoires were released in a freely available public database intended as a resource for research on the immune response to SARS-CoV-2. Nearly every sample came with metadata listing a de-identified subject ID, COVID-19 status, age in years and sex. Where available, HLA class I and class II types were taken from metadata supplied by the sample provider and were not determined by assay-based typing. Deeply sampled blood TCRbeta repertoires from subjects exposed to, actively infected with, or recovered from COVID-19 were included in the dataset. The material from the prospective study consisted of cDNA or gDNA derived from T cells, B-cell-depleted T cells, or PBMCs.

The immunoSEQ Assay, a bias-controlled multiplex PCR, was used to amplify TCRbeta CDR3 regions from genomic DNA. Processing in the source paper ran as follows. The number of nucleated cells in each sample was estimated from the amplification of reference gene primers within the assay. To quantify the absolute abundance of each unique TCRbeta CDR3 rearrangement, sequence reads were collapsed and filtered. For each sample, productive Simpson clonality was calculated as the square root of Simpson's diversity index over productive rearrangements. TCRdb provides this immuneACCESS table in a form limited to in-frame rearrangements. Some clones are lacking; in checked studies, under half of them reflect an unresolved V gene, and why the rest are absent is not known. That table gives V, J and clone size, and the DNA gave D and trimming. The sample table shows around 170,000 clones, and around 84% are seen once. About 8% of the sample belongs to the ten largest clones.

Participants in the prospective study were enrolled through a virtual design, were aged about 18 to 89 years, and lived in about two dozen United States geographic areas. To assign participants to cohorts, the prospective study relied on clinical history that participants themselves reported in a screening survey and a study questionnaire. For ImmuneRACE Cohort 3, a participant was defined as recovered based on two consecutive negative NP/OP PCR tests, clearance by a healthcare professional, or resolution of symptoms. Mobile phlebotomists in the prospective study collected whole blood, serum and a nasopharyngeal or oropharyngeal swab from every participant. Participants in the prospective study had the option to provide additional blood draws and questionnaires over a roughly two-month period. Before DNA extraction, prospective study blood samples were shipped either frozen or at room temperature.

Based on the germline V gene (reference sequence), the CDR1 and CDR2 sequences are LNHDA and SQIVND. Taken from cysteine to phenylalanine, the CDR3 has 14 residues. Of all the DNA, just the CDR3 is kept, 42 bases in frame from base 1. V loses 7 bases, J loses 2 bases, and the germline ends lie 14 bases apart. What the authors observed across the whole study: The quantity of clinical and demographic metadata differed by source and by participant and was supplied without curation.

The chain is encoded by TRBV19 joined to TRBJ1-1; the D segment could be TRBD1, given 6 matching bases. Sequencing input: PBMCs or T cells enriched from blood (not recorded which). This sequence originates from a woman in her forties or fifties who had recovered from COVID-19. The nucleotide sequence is TGTGCCAGTAAGTTGGGGGCTGGAAACACTGAAGCTTTCTTT. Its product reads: CASKLGAGNTEAFF.